This TCR beta chain came from a study of T-cell memory formation after mild COVID-19. TCRdb recomputed calls from the 5' RACE reads with MiXCR, one row per CDR3 protein. In the table there are under 200,000 distinct CDR3 sequences, 10% to 15% of which are singletons. The sequencing input was PBMCs or a T cell subset sorted from them (not recorded which). The clonotype comes from a man aged 18 to 35 who had mild COVID-19 (a few samples of this study predate the infection). Cell type and time point are not known.

The DNA of the CDR3 is TGTGCCAGCAGCTTAACCCCGTCGCCTAGCGTCGAGCAGTACTTC. It specifies CASSLTPSPSVEQYF. The chain uses TRBV7-3 and TRBJ2-7; TRBD2 is a possible D gene (6 bases). V lost 0 bases to trimming and J lost 6 bases, with 15 bases between them. CDR1 and CDR2 from the germline V gene are SGHTA and FQGTGA. This CDR3 has 15 residues.